One T cell receptor (beta chain) is described in this entry. The data were obtained in a study of cytomegalovirus exposure and HLA in healthy donors. The PCR made use of 60 Vbeta and 13 Jbeta primers. Clones were sequenced by immunoSEQ multiplex PCR, and TCRdb holds only the in-frame ones, with some missing. The data show over 90,000 clones, roughly 60% seen once. The sequencing sample was made of PBMCs. The source is a human donor in good health.

The CDR3 sequence: CATEPRGGGIYNEQFF. The CDR3 DNA is TGTGCCACGGAACCACGGGGCGGGGGAATATACAATGAGCAGTTCTTC. The rearrangement joins TRBV5-6 to TRBJ2-1; TRBD2 matches at 7 bases. Germline CDR1 reads SGHDT; CDR2 reads YYEEEE. This CDR3 contains 16 residues. The V and J ends lost 9 bases and 4 bases, in that order; junction bases with no gene match: 16.